The source of this TCR beta chain is a study of Ad26.COV2.S vaccination and SARS-CoV-2 variants. Across the whole study: The vaccine Ad26.COV2.S was put into the muscle once, or twice with 56 days between.

This CDR3 contains 14 residues. Trimming took off 0 bases at V and 1 base at J, with 7 bases between the two ends. CDR1 is SGDLS and CDR2 is YYNGEE in the germline V gene. As for treatment: some 19 received Ad26.COV2.S at low or high dose, single or two shots; 5 received placebo; per-sample allocation not given. Material that was analyzed had been drawn on day 63 after the first vaccine or placebo injection. Method: immunoSEQ multiplex PCR; TCRdb's copy keeps in-frame clones and lacks some. This table holds more than 300,000 clones, around four fifths found once. V is TRBV9 and J is TRBJ1-1, with D hard to call. This TCR was recovered from a person aged 18-65 years who received the Ad26.COV2.S COVID-19 vaccine or a placebo. The sequencing here drew on peripheral blood, taken in a trial of Ad26.COV2.S vaccine versus placebo. In DNA form, the CDR3 reads TGTGCCAGCAGCGTAGATAGAGGGAACACTGAAGCTTTCTTT. Translated, it gives CASSVDRGNTEAFF.